Each of the 28 T cell receptor beta chains below was sequenced from the same sample in a study of PD-1 blockade in mismatch repair-deficient tumors (dated by TCRdb to the late 2010s). The library was made by the immunoSEQ multiplex PCR assay. TCRdb took over this immuneACCESS table, retaining in-frame rearrangements with V and J assigned. Such tables are incomplete; in checked studies, under half of the missing clones stem from an unresolved V gene, and the remainder is unexplained. Recorded for this sample are more than 50,000 clones; about nine tenths of them occurred a single time. The ten largest clones represent more than 11% of the sample. The source was peripheral blood, collected 52 weeks after starting pembrolizumab. These receptor sequences come from an adult with mismatch repair-deficient cancer.

The chain employs TRBV5-1 and TRBJ2-7, with a possible D match to TRBD2 (7 bases). Trimming took 7 bases from V and 5 from J, leaving 10 bases between them. Germline CDR1 is SGHRS and CDR2 is YFSETQ. The CDR3 has 11 amino acids. CDR3 in amino acids: CASGGAHEQYF. The CDR3 DNA reads as TGCGCCAGCGGGGGGGCCCACGAGCAGTACTTC.

Written as DNA, the CDR3 is TGTGCCAGCAGCTTAGCATCGACAGGCTATGGCTACACCTTC. It is translated as CASSLASTGYGYTF. The chain combines TRBV7-8 with TRBJ1-2; possible D gene TRBD1, 6 bases. The CDR3 contains 14 residues. Germline-derived CDR1 and CDR2 are SGHVS and FQNEAQ. V dropped 0 bases and J dropped 4 bases, with 9 bases sitting between them.

J is TRBJ1-1 and V is TRBV29-1; tentative D call: TRBD1 (6 bases). V shed 7 bases and J shed 6 bases, with 18 bases lying between them. The V gene's germline CDR1 is SQVTM and CDR2 ANQGSEA. This CDR3 spans 13 amino acids. The CDR3: CSAQGGKESEAFF. CDR3 DNA sequence: TGCAGCGCCCAAGGGGGGAAGGAGTCTGAAGCTTTCTTT.

This chain uses TRBV19 with TRBJ2-1, with 7 bases fitting TRBD1. The CDR3 covers 18 residues. The junction had 13 bases not matched to a gene; V was cut back by 3 bases and J by 2 bases. Germline V gene sequence: CDR1 LNHDA, CDR2 SQIVND (reference sequence). CDR3 coding DNA: TGTGCCAGTAGTATCTGGCCTGAGACAGGGTATACCTACAATGAGCAGTTCTTC. It encodes CASSIWPETGYTYNEQFF.

In its sample, this clone was seen once. V and J are TRBV7-9 and TRBJ2-2, with 8 nucleotides matching TRBD1. The junction had 8 bases not matched to a gene; V was cut back by 8 bases and J by 0 bases. The CDR3 runs to 16 residues. Per the germline V gene, CDR1 is SEHNR and CDR2 is FQNEAQ (reference sequence). CDR3 residues: CASELGQASNTGELFF. In nucleotides, the CDR3 is TGTGCCAGCGAATTGGGACAGGCCTCGAACACCGGGGAGCTGTTTTTT.

The chain uses TRBV25-1 and TRBJ2-5; D not certain. The CDR3 consists of 14 residues. V was cut by 4 bases and J by 2 bases, with 11 bases left in between. Germline values: CDR1 MGHDK, CDR2 SYGVNS. The CDR3 here is CASSGIERQETQYF. The CDR3 nucleotides are TGTGCCAGCAGTGGTATCGAGCGACAAGAGACCCAGTACTTC.

The chain links TRBV30 to TRBJ1-2, with a weak D call TRBD1 (6 bases). V lost 2 bases and J lost 4, with 14 bases in between. Germline V CDR1 and CDR2: GTSNPN, SVGIG (reference sequence). This CDR3 spans 14 amino acids. CDR3 protein: CAWSYKRGGYGYTF. The CDR3 coding sequence is TGTGCCTGGAGTTATAAAAGGGGGGGCTATGGCTACACCTTC.

CDR3 region: CASSLPRGLFSDTQYF. The CDR3 DNA follows: TGTGCCAGCAGTTTGCCCAGGGGGCTTTTCTCAGATACGCAGTATTTT. The chain combines TRBV28 with TRBJ2-3, with TRBD1 matching 8 bases. With V trimmed by 3 bases and J by 4 bases, 9 bases remained unmatched. Per germline, CDR1 MDHEN and CDR2 SYDVKM. The CDR3 is made up of 16 amino acids.

The genes are TRBV10-2 and TRBJ2-1; TRBD2 aligns across 14 bases. The CDR3 has 14 residues. Per germline, CDR1 WSHSY and CDR2 SAAADI. V trimming: 6 bases; J trimming: 8 bases; junction bases outside the gene matches: 3. CDR3 nucleotides: TGCGCCAGCAGGACTAGCGGGAGGGCCTATGAGCAGTTCTTC. Translated: CASRTSGRAYEQFF.

V usage is TRBV4-1 and J usage is TRBJ2-2, with 12 bases fitting TRBD2. This CDR3 has 17 amino acids. V was clipped by 1 base and J by 4 bases; unmatched bases: 4. The germline V gene has CDR1 MGHRA and CDR2 YSYEKL. The CDR3, as DNA: TGCGCCAGCAGCCAAGGACTAGCGGGAGTGATCACCGGGGAGCTGTTTTTT. Translating it yields CASSQGLAGVITGELFF.

CDR3 in amino acids: CASSSQGVYRADTQYF. In DNA form, the CDR3 reads TGTGCCAGCAGTTCGCAAGGAGTGTACAGGGCAGATACGCAGTATTTT. The chain carries TRBV27 and TRBJ2-3; possible D gene TRBD1, 6 bases. The germline V and J ends were trimmed by 4 bases and 4 bases, with 18 bases remaining between them. From germline, CDR1 is MNHEY and CDR2 SMNVEV (reference sequence). The CDR3 loop spans 16 amino acids.

This clone was seen a handful of times. The chain carries TRBV5-1 and TRBJ1-1, with a tentative D call TRBD1 (6 bases). V was pared by 0 bases and J by 1 base, with 7 bases between. The germline V gene has CDR1 SGHRS and CDR2 YFSETQ. CDR3 length: 14 residues. The CDR3 nucleotides read TGCGCCAGCAGCTTGGCAGGGGCGAACACTGAAGCTTTCTTT. Its translation is CASSLAGANTEAFF. Drawing the rest from reference TRBV5-1 and TRBJ1-1, the complete variable domain is KAGVTQTPRYLIKTRGQQVTLSCSPISGHRSVSWYQQTPGQGLQFLFEYFSETQRNKGNFPGRFSGRQFSNSRSEMNVSTLELGDSALYLCASSLAGANTEAFFGQGTRLTVV.

This clone appeared a few times. The chain employs TRBV7-9 and TRBJ2-7, with TRBD2 as a possible D gene (6 bases). Looked up from germline, CDR1 is SEHNR and CDR2 is FQNEAQ (reference sequence). V lost 4 bases to trimming and J lost 5 bases, with 18 bases between them. The CDR3 is 15 amino acids. The CDR3 nucleotides read TGTGCCAGCAGCTCACTAGCCGGGAGATATGACGAGCAGTACTTC. Protein: CASSSLAGRYDEQYF. The variable domain in full, with the rest retrieved from reference TRBV7-9 and TRBJ2-7, is DTGVSQNPRHKITKRGQNVTFRCDPISEHNRLYWYRQTLGQGPEFLTYFQNEAQLEKSRLLSDRFSAERPKGSFSTLEIQRTEQGDSAMYLCASSSLAGRYDEQYFGPGTRLTVT.

CDR3 DNA sequence: TGCGCCAGCAGCCAAGAGACTAGCGGCCAAGAGACCCAGTACTTC. This gives the protein CASSQETSGQETQYF. This chain connects TRBV4-1 to TRBJ2-5, with 9 bases lining up with TRBD2. Germline CDR1 MGHRA, CDR2 YSYEKL. Trimming removed 0 bases from V and 1 base from J; junction bases left unmatched: 0. The CDR3 totals 15 residues.

In this sample, this clone turned up once. The chain combines TRBV16 with TRBJ1-4; D remains unclear. Trimming pared 4 bases from V and 1 base from J, leaving 7 bases between. This CDR3 is built from 14 residues. CDR1 is KGHSY, CDR2 FQNENV, per germline. DNA for the CDR3: TGTGCCAGCAGCCCGGGTGTAACTAATGAAAAACTGTTTTTT. Protein: CASSPGVTNEKLFF.

This sequence joins TRBV5-4 and TRBJ1-5; 7 nucleotides match TRBD1. V shed 2 bases, J shed 5 bases, and the junction held 1 base outside the gene matches. CDR1 is SGHNT, CDR2 YYREEE, per germline (reference sequence). This CDR3 region has 13 residues. CDR3 amino acids: CASSFDRDQPQHF. CDR3 nucleotide sequence: TGTGCCAGCAGCTTCGACAGGGATCAGCCCCAGCATTTT.

The chain links TRBV5-8 to TRBJ2-7; 9 bases agree with TRBD1. CDR1 is SGHTS, CDR2 YDEGEE, per germline. The CDR3 spans 16 residues. After removal of 4 bases from V and 1 base from J, the junction contained 9 bases not matched to a gene. CDR3 coding DNA: TGTGCCAGCAGCCTTCCCACGGGGACAGGGTCCTACGAGCAGTACTTC. Protein product: CASSLPTGTGSYEQYF.

The rearrangement joins TRBV5-1 to TRBJ1-1; D gene uncertain. V gave up 2 bases and J gave up 4 bases, with 15 bases separating them. Per the germline V gene, CDR1 is SGHRS and CDR2 is YFSETQ. The CDR3 spans 15 residues. CDR3 amino acids: CASSFRPTKVTEAFF. CDR3 nucleotide sequence: TGCGCCAGCAGCTTCAGGCCCACGAAGGTCACTGAAGCTTTCTTT.

V gene TRBV27 combines with J gene TRBJ2-7; D might be TRBD1 or TRBD2, each matching 5 bases. Trimming removed 9 bases from V and 0 bases from J, with 18 bases in between. CDR3 length: 15 residues. Germline V gene sequence: CDR1 MNHEY, CDR2 SMNVEV (reference sequence). CDR3 in DNA: TGTGCCAGGGGGACCGGGCATCCCATCTCCTACGAGCAGTACTTC. Encoded protein: CARGTGHPISYEQYF.

This sequence joins TRBV30 and TRBJ1-2; D unresolved. This CDR3 comprises 13 residues. V was pared by 3 bases and J by 4 bases, with 12 bases between. The V gene's germline CDR1 is GTSNPN and CDR2 SVGIG (reference sequence). The CDR3 DNA reads TGTGCCTGGAGGGGAGGGCTTGGCTATGGCTACACCTTC. Its translation is CAWRGGLGYGYTF.

This chain uses TRBV29-1 with TRBJ2-2; D may match TRBD1 or TRBD2 (5 bases each). Germline assignment: CDR1 SQVTM and CDR2 ANQGSEA. The CDR3 length is 11 residues. Deletions cut 7 bases from V and 5 bases from J, with 8 bases between. In DNA, the CDR3 is TGCAGCGGGGGACGGACCGGGGAGCTGTTTTTT. Amino acid sequence: CSGGRTGELFF.

The rearrangement uses TRBV6-1 and TRBJ1-1; 7 bases match TRBD1. Germline V gene lookup returns CDR1 MNHNS and CDR2 SASEGT. Trimming at V came to 6 bases and at J to 6 bases, leaving 13 bases not matched to a gene. CDR3 size: 15 residues. CDR3 sequence: CASRAPSTGVPEAFF. CDR3 coding DNA: TGTGCCAGCAGAGCACCCAGCACAGGGGTTCCTGAAGCTTTCTTT.

The chain joins TRBV6-1 to TRBJ2-7; no firm D call. The germline V gene encodes CDR1 MNHNS and CDR2 SASEGT. The V end was cut by 2 bases, the J end by 2 bases, with 13 bases between. CDR3 length: 15 residues. The CDR3 DNA follows: TGTGCCAGCAGTGAAAATTTAGCAGACCCCTACGAGCAGTACTTC. Its protein is CASSENLADPYEQYF.

The chain employs TRBV7-6 and TRBJ1-1; D uncertain. The CDR3 runs to 16 residues. Germline-derived CDR1 and CDR2 are SGHVS and FNYEAQ. Trimming cost V 5 bases and J 1 base, with 17 bases left between them. The CDR3 bases are TGTGCCAGCAGCCGTACCGGGCGAATCACGAACACTGAAGCTTTCTTT. Translating it yields CASSRTGRITNTEAFF. The full variable domain, completed using reference TRBV7-6 and TRBJ1-1, is GAGVSQSPRYKVTKRGQDVALRCDPISGHVSLYWYRQALGQGPEFLTYFNYEAQQDKSGLPNDRFSAERPEGSISTLTIQRTEQRDSAMYRCASSRTGRITNTEAFFGQGTRLTVV.

J is TRBJ2-3 and V is TRBV27; 7 nucleotides match TRBD2. The CDR3 is 16 residues long. J was trimmed by 1 base and V by 5 bases; bases with no gene match: 9. Germline values: CDR1 MNHEY, CDR2 SMNVEV (reference sequence). CDR3 sequence: CASSLLLTSGTDTQYF. Written as DNA, the CDR3 is TGTGCCAGCAGTCTTCTTCTAACTAGCGGCACAGATACGCAGTATTTT.

The chain links TRBV5-6 to TRBJ2-1; 7 bases map to TRBD1. In germline, CDR1 is SGHDT, CDR2 YYEEEE. The CDR3 is 16 residues long. Trimming cost V 2 bases and J 1 base; bases outside gene matches: 6. CDR3 in amino acids: CASSLFRQGSYNEQFF. The CDR3 DNA reads as TGTGCCAGCAGCTTATTCCGACAGGGATCCTACAATGAGCAGTTCTTC.

This sequence joins TRBV2 and TRBJ2-7; 11 bases map to TRBD2. The V gene end was trimmed by 6 bases and the J gene end by 0 bases; junction bases not matched to a gene: 4. Germline assignment: CDR1 SNHLY and CDR2 FYNNEI. The CDR3 totals 15 residues. CDR3 residues: CASRKTSGSSYEQYF. The CDR3 DNA follows: TGTGCCAGCAGAAAAACTAGCGGGAGCTCCTACGAGCAGTACTTC.

The V call is TRBV25-1, the J call TRBJ2-6; D ambiguous. CDR1 and CDR2 (germline): MGHDK, SYGVNS. Between the trimmed V and J ends, which lost 6 bases and 4 bases, there was a span of 10 bases. This CDR3 has 14 amino acids. The CDR3 is CASSGAGGANVLTF. CDR3 bases: TGTGCCAGCAGCGGAGCAGGAGGGGCCAACGTCCTGACTTTC.